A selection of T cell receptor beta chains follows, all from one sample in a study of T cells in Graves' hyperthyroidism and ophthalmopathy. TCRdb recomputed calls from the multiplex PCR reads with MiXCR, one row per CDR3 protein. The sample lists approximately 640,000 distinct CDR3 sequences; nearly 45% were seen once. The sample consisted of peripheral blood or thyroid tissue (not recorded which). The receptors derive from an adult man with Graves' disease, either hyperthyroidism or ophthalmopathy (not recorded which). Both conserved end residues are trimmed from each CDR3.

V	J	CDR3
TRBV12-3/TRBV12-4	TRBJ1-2	ASSLAPTGSGGYT
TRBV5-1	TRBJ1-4	ASSAEGTPEKLF
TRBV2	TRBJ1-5	ASSTRGANQPQH
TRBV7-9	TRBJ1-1	ASSQGTGVNTEAF
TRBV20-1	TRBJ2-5	SARQRETGETQY
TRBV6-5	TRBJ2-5	ASSTGGTQY
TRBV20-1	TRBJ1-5	SSSPGSGQPQH
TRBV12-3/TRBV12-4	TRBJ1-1	ASSPGGAGNTEAF
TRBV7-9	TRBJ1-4	ASSGGGTVNEKLF
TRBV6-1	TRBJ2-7	ASSEAGATYEQY
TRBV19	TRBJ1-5	ASASGTGSQPQH
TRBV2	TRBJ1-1	ASTRRRGPTEAF
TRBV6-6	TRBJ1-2	ALSANYGYT
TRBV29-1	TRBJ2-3	SAPGLASDTQY
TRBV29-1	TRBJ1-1	SVEEGSMYTEAF
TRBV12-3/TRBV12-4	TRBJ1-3	ASSVGTSGNTIY